The clone carrying this T cell receptor (beta chain) was seen at least ten times. These data originate in a study of low-dose radiotherapy and immunotherapy resistance in tumors. Study-level information: Dosing for Cohort 2 consisted of 1 Gy per fraction every two weeks, reaching a total of 13 Gy over 26 weeks. Patients took aspirin (300 mg orally, daily) for four cycles beginning at cycle 1 day 1.

TRAV- and TRBV-specific primers were used for first-strand cDNA, which covered alpha and beta chains. With a constant-region primer and a V-primer adapter, TCRs were subjected to roughly 18 PCR cycles of amplification. TCRdb ran MiXCR on the reads and lists one entry per CDR3 protein. This table holds around 90,000 distinct CDR3 sequences, around 18% found once. From germline, CDR1 is SGHVS and CDR2 FNYEAQ. The CDR3 has 17 residues. With 1 base clipped from V and 3 bases from J, the junction kept 9 bases outside the gene matches. The time point is: before trial treatment. Those eligible were patients bearing advanced solid tumors lacking tumor-infiltrating lymphocytes.

The J gene is TRBJ2-3, the V gene TRBV7-6, with TRBD2 identical over 8 bases. The sequences come from PBMCs, collected before treatment. The receptor comes from a male donor with prostate cancer. The CDR3: CASSLEGGRGATDTQYF. CDR3 sequence (DNA): TGTGCCAGCAGCTTAGAGGGGGGGCGGGGGGCGACAGATACGCAGTATTTT.